This entry is about one TCR beta chain. What it binds is unknown. Time point described: persistent/refractory GD, antithyroid drugs over 5 years with positive TRAb. Construction of the TCR library relied on RNA isolated from PBMCs. The data were taken from a study of regulatory T cells in long-lasting Graves disease. In the study overall: With positive TSH receptor antibodies and over 5 years of antithyroid drugs, Graves' disease was considered persistent.

Investigators prepared the TCR beta libraries by applying iRepertoire HTBI primers and Arm-PCR of CDR3 regions. Each CDR3 protein gets one entry after TCRdb re-called the multiplex PCR reads with MiXCR. The profile shows roughly 400,000 distinct CDR3 sequences, about 20% of them singletons. Overall study findings and caveats: In persistent patients, shared public clonotypes (2,741) outnumbered those in new patients (approximately 940). Reduced TCR diversity was observed in persistent Graves' patients versus newly diagnosed patients.

The CDR3 length is 20 residues. The germline gives CDR1 MNHEY, CDR2 SVGAGI. J gave up 1 base and V 2 bases, and 17 bases lay outside the gene matches. This clonotype was sampled from a female donor with Graves disease. This rearrangement joins TRBV6-5 to TRBJ2-7; 10 positions match TRBD2. The sequenced sample was peripheral blood mononuclear cells (PBMCs), obtained when the disease was refractory, from a patient treated with antithyroid drugs. The CDR3 reads CASSYTLPAGGPFSSYEQYF. The CDR3 nucleotides read TGTGCCAGCAGTTACACCCTTCCAGCGGGAGGGCCATTCAGTTCCTACGAGCAGTACTTC.